The T cell receptor (beta chain) under discussion was sequenced for a study of T-cell memory formation after mild COVID-19. Study results and caveats: Contracting CD8+ clones were enriched in EMRA, CD4+ mainly in CM and EM.

Concerning this clonotype: Antigen unknown.

TCRdb used MiXCR to reprocess the 5' RACE reads, holding one entry per CDR3 protein. The table shows 98,000 or so distinct CDR3 sequences, with over 15% occurring only once. This CDR3 comprises 12 residues. Germline CDR1 and CDR2: GTSNPN and SVGIG (reference sequence). V was shortened by 5 bases and J by 6 bases, with 11 bases between the two germline ends. This TCR derives from a man between 18 and 29 years old who had mild COVID-19 (a few samples of this study predate the infection). Cell type and time point are not known. V gene TRBV30 combines with J gene TRBJ2-1, with D perhaps TRBD1 or TRBD2 (5 bases each). Specimen: PBMCs or a T cell subset sorted from them (not recorded which). CDR3 sequence: CAWARDLNEQFF. The CDR3 DNA is TGTGCCTGGGCTAGGGACCTCAATGAGCAGTTCTTC.